Described below is a single T cell receptor beta chain sequence and its context. Its antigen is not identified. This entry belongs to a study of blood T cells in healthy people across ages. Next came a second PCR, run for about 7 to 12 cycles, which used a sample-barcoded 5' primer along with a J-beta primer mix. TCRdb used MiXCR to reprocess the 5' RACE reads, holding one entry per CDR3 protein. The table has some 1.4 million distinct CDR3 sequences, approximately 38% seen once. General study points: For the donors, CMV status was unknown and possibly confounded expanded clonotype changes.

Donors were healthy Caucasian individuals from Russia aged about 6 to 90. Samples had at least 6.5 million PBMCs isolated from them. Sequenced: blood. The clonotype was recovered from a young woman in good health.

Written as DNA, the CDR3 is TGTGCCAGCAGCCAAGATTCCGGGGGAGCTTTCTTT. Amino acid sequence: CASSQDSGGAFF. The gene calls are TRBV14 and TRBJ1-1; D is perhaps TRBD1 (5 bases). CDR1 and CDR2 from the germline V gene are SGHDN and FVKESK. CDR3 length equals 12 residues. V was clipped by 0 bases and J by 10 bases, with 9 bases between them.